This T cell receptor beta chain was sequenced during a study of T-cell memory formation after mild COVID-19. Germline V gene lookup returns CDR1 DFQATT and CDR2 SNEGSKA (reference sequence). V lost 6 bases to trimming and J lost 0 bases, with 9 bases between them. CDR3 size: 13 residues. A few counts support this clonotype. TCRdb reanalysed the 5' RACE reads using MiXCR and keeps one entry per CDR3 protein. In the table there are roughly 180,000 distinct CDR3 sequences, roughly 12% of which are singletons. The sample consisted of PBMCs or a T cell subset sorted from them (not recorded which). The chain is built from TRBV20-1 and TRBJ1-3; D is uncertain. The receptor's source is a man between 18 and 35 years old who had mild COVID-19 (a few samples of this study predate the infection). Cell type and time point are not known. Written as DNA, the CDR3 is TGCAGTGCGGACCCAAACTCTGGAAACACCATATATTTT. Amino acids: CSADPNSGNTIYF.